The 24 T cell receptor beta chains reported below all come from one sample, sequenced in a study of blood T cell repertoires in COVID-19. Generated by immunoSEQ multiplex PCR, the TCRdb table keeps only in-frame clones and is missing some. In the table there are some 69,000 clones, just under 80% of which are singletons. Sample: peripheral blood. These receptors all come from a human donor in a cohort sampled during active COVID-19.

The chain carries TRBV19 and TRBJ1-4; 8 bases fit TRBD1. The CDR3 spans 15 residues. The trim removed 3 bases at V and 6 bases at J, leaving 6 bases unmatched. Germline CDR1 reads LNHDA; CDR2 reads SQIVND (reference sequence). The CDR3, as DNA: TGTGCCAGTAGTATTCCCCCGGGACAGGATGAAAAACTGTTTTTT. Protein product: CASSIPPGQDEKLFF.

This chain joins TRBV27 and TRBJ1-1; tentatively, D is TRBD1 (5 bases). Per the germline V gene, CDR1 is MNHEY and CDR2 is SMNVEV (reference sequence). Trimming stripped 5 bases from V and 7 bases from J, with 20 bases between. CDR3 length: 15 residues. CDR3 sequence: CASSQVTDGRREAFF. CDR3 sequence (DNA): TGTGCCAGCAGTCAAGTGACAGACGGACGGCGTGAAGCTTTCTTT.

The chain combines TRBV10-1 with TRBJ2-3, with 10 bases fitting TRBD2. V shed 2 bases, J shed 3 bases, and the junction held 2 bases outside the gene matches. The CDR3 runs to 15 residues. Germline-derived CDR1 and CDR2 are WNHNN and SYGVQD (reference sequence). CDR3 DNA: TGCGCCAGCAGTGAGCAGACTAGCGGGACAGATACGCAGTATTTT. The encoded protein is CASSEQTSGTDTQYF.

The chain carries TRBV5-4 and TRBJ1-1; possibly TRBD1 for D (6 bases). Trimming took 0 bases from V and 5 from J, leaving 11 bases between them. The CDR3 runs to 14 residues. CDR1 is SGHNT, CDR2 YYREEE, per germline (reference sequence). The CDR3 sequence: CASSLEQGGTEAFF. The CDR3 DNA reads TGTGCCAGCAGCTTGGAACAGGGTGGGACTGAAGCTTTCTTT. The variable domain in full, with the rest retrieved from reference TRBV5-4 and TRBJ1-1, is ETGVTQSPTHLIKTRGQQVTLRCSSQSGHNTVSWYQQALGQGPQFIFQYYREEENGRGNFPPRFSGLQFPNYSSELNVNALELDDSALYLCASSLEQGGTEAFFGQGTRLTVV.

V is TRBV6-5 and J is TRBJ2-7; weak D call: TRBD2 (5 bases). The germline V gene encodes CDR1 MNHEY and CDR2 SVGAGI. Trimming took 0 bases from V and 3 from J, leaving 12 bases between them. The CDR3 spans 15 residues. The CDR3 spells CASSYSYFEGYEQYF. The DNA for the CDR3 is TGTGCCAGCAGTTACTCGTATTTCGAGGGCTACGAGCAGTACTTC.

The chain couples TRBV5-1 to TRBJ1-6; 9 bases line up with TRBD1. This CDR3 spans 15 amino acids. Germline V gene sequence: CDR1 SGHRS, CDR2 YFSETQ. V dropped 5 bases and J dropped 5; count of bases not matched to a gene: 5. CDR3 sequence: CASRVTGGDNSPLHF. The DNA for the CDR3 is TGCGCCAGCAGGGTGACAGGGGGAGATAATTCACCCCTCCACTTT. The variable domain in full, completed from reference TRBV5-1 and TRBJ1-6, reads KAGVTQTPRYLIKTRGQQVTLSCSPISGHRSVSWYQQTPGQGLQFLFEYFSETQRNKGNFPGRFSGRQFSNSRSEMNVSTLELGDSALYLCASRVTGGDNSPLHFGNGTRLTVT.

The chain joins TRBV4-1 to TRBJ1-3, with no clear D. CDR3 length: 16 amino acids. V lost 1 base and J lost 4, with 14 bases in between. Germline V gene lookup returns CDR1 MGHRA and CDR2 YSYEKL. This chain's CDR3 is CASSQGRGYSGNTIYF. The CDR3 DNA reads TGCGCCAGCAGCCAAGGCCGCGGTTATTCCGGAAACACCATATATTTT.

J is TRBJ1-2 and V is TRBV6-5, with 9 nucleotides matching TRBD1. CDR3 length: 14 amino acids. Unmatched junction bases numbered 6, after V lost 6 bases and J lost 4 bases. From germline, CDR1 is MNHEY and CDR2 SVGAGI. The chain's CDR3 is CASRPPGQGYGYTF. The CDR3 DNA reads TGTGCCAGCAGGCCACCGGGACAGGGCTATGGCTACACCTTC.

The chain links TRBV10-3 to TRBJ1-1, with D maybe TRBD1 (6 bases). The ends were cut back, 4 bases at V and 10 bases at J, with 16 bases in the middle. The CDR3 has 13 residues. CDR1 and CDR2 from the germline V gene are ENHRY and SYGVKD. This chain's CDR3 is CAISGLLDRGAFF. CDR3 sequence (DNA): TGTGCCATCAGTGGCTTATTGGACAGAGGAGCTTTCTTT.

This clone was counted only a few times. The V gene is TRBV10-3, the J gene TRBJ1-2; a possible D gene is TRBD1 (6 bases). Trimming removed 3 bases at V and 4 bases at J, with 12 bases between. The germline CDR1 and CDR2 sequences are ENHRY and SYGVKD. The CDR3 extends over 14 amino acids. CDR3 DNA: TGTGCCATCAGTGATCAACAGGGCGTCTATGGCTACACCTTC. It encodes CAISDQQGVYGYTF.

As concerns this clone: Other DNA sequences within the sample encode an identical CDR3. The chain combines TRBV24-1 with TRBJ1-5, with TRBD1 identical over 8 bases. CDR1 is KGHDR and CDR2 is SFDVKD in the germline V gene. The length of the CDR3 is 16 residues. V shed 3 bases and J 2 bases; nucleotides not matched to a gene: 5. Here the CDR3 reads CATSDATGVRNQPQHF. CDR3 bases: TGTGCCACCAGTGATGCGACAGGGGTACGCAATCAGCCCCAGCATTTT.

The table lists this clone with many counts. The chain is built from TRBV9 and TRBJ1-3; tentatively, D is TRBD1 (6 bases). This CDR3 is 15 amino acids long. Trimming removed 4 bases at V and 4 bases at J, with 15 bases between. Per germline, CDR1 SGDLS and CDR2 YYNGEE. Here the CDR3 DNA reads TGTGCCAGCAGCACAAACACAGGGTTGGGAAACACCATATATTTT. Residues: CASSTNTGLGNTIYF.

The V call is TRBV30, the J call TRBJ2-7; 8 bases line up with TRBD2. The CDR3 spans 15 residues. CDR1 and CDR2 from the germline V gene are GTSNPN and SVGIG (reference sequence). Trimming at V came to 5 bases and at J to 12 bases, leaving 21 bases not matched to a gene. CDR3 sequence: CAWGPGGSGTRALYF. Written as DNA, the CDR3 is TGTGCCTGGGGCCCGGGCGGCTCCGGGACTAGGGCGTTGTACTTC.

The count of this clone is one. Within the sample, other DNA sequences also encode this same CDR3. The chain recombines TRBV2 with TRBJ1-1; the D gene is possibly TRBD1 (5 bases). CDR1 and CDR2 from the germline V gene are SNHLY and FYNNEI. This CDR3 spans 13 amino acids. V lost 6 bases and J lost 3, with 11 bases in between. CDR3 nucleotide sequence: TGTGCCAGCAGCTTGACGGGGGACACTGAAGCTTTCTTT. Protein product: CASSLTGDTEAFF.

There are many counts of this clone. The chain links TRBV19 to TRBJ2-3; D is undetermined. Germline lookup yields CDR1 LNHDA and CDR2 SQIVND (reference sequence). Trimming stripped 6 bases from V and 0 bases from J, with 4 bases between. The CDR3 is 12 residues long. DNA for the CDR3: TGTGCCAGTAGACAAAGCACAGATACGCAGTATTTT. Translation: CASRQSTDTQYF.

This rearrangement joins TRBV28 to TRBJ2-7, with TRBD1 identical over 7 bases. Germline V gives CDR1 MDHEN, CDR2 SYDVKM. The CDR3 is 12 amino acids. Trimming removed 8 bases from V and 4 bases from J; junction bases left unmatched: 5. The CDR3 is CASVTGPYEQYF. DNA for the CDR3: TGTGCCAGCGTGACAGGGCCTTACGAGCAGTACTTC.

By share of the sample, this clone is medium-sized. The genes are TRBV11-3 and TRBJ2-1; no definite D call. Germline values: CDR1 SGHNT, CDR2 YENEEA. The V end lost 2 bases, the J end lost 0 bases, and 8 bases lay between the germline ends. The CDR3 sequence is 15 residues long. In nucleotides, the CDR3 is TGTGCCAGCAGCTTATACAGTAACTCCTACAATGAGCAGTTCTTC. As protein: CASSLYSNSYNEQFF. Together with reference TRBV11-3 and TRBJ2-1, the CDR3 gives the full variable domain: EAGVVQSPRYKIIEKKQPVAFWCNPISGHNTLYWYLQNLGQGPELLIRYENEEAVDDSQLPKDRFSAERLKGVDSTLKIQPAELGDSAVYLCASSLYSNSYNEQFFGPGTRLTVL.

The chain recombines TRBV6-9 with TRBJ2-5; TRBD2 matches at 8 bases. V was pared by 2 bases and J by 4 bases, with 12 bases of the junction left unmatched. This CDR3 is built from 17 residues. Germline CDR1 reads MNHGY; CDR2 reads SVAAGI. The CDR3 spells CASSYPGGSGGGETQYF. DNA for the CDR3: TGTGCCAGCAGTTATCCGGGCGGGAGCGGGGGTGGAGAGACCCAGTACTTC.

The genes are TRBV13 and TRBJ1-2; D might be TRBD1 (5 bases). The V gene lost 0 bases and the J gene lost 1 base, with 9 bases spanning the gap. This CDR3 has 15 amino acids. Germline values: CDR1 PRHDT, CDR2 FYEKMQ (reference sequence). DNA for the CDR3: TGTGCCAGCAGCTTAGGCGCAGGGATTAACTATGGCTACACCTTC. This codes for CASSLGAGINYGYTF.

This clone appeared a few times. For the CDR3, the DNA is TGTGCCAGCAGTGGACTAGCGGGGGGGAATGAGCAGTTCTTC. This sequence encodes CASSGLAGGNEQFF. The V and J genes are TRBV6-4 and TRBJ2-1, with 14 bases lining up with TRBD2. This CDR3 spans 14 amino acids. CDR1 is MRHNA and CDR2 is SNTAGT in the germline V gene. After removal of 4 bases from V and 7 bases from J, the junction contained 0 bases not matched to a gene.

The chain links TRBV10-3 to TRBJ2-3, with 7 nucleotides matching TRBD1. Trimming removed 9 bases from V and 4 bases from J; junction bases left unmatched: 7. This CDR3 is built from 13 residues. Germline V gene lookup returns CDR1 ENHRY and CDR2 SYGVKD. CDR3 nucleotides: TGTGCCATAGGTTCAGGGGGTCCAGATACGCAGTATTTT. It translates to CAIGSGGPDTQYF.

The rearrangement links TRBV5-1 to TRBJ1-6; D gene unclear. The CDR3 runs 15 residues. V dropped 1 base and J dropped 7 bases, with 12 bases sitting between them. Germline CDR1 and CDR2: SGHRS and YFSETQ. CDR3 sequence (DNA): TGCGCCAGCAGCTTGCAAGGACTCGCGAATTCACCCCTCCACTTT. This encodes CASSLQGLANSPLHF.

CDR3 sequence reads: CASSQDLVSNEQFF. The CDR3 DNA reads as TGTGCCAGCAGCCAAGATCTGGTGAGCAATGAGCAGTTCTTC. The rearrangement joins TRBV3-1 (or the pseudogene TRBV3-2) to TRBJ2-1; D uncertain. The V end lost 0 bases, the J end lost 6 bases, and 9 bases lay between the germline ends. CDR3 size: 14 residues. From germline, CDR1 is LGHDT and CDR2 YNNKEL (reference sequence).

The rearrangement uses TRBV6-5 and TRBJ1-1, with 8 bases matching TRBD1. Germline V gene lookup returns CDR1 MNHEY and CDR2 SVGAGI. V shed 2 bases and J 5 bases; nucleotides not matched to a gene: 4. The CDR3 length is 14 residues. The CDR3 reads CASSYQGARTEAFF. CDR3 nucleotides: TGTGCCAGCAGTTACCAGGGGGCGCGGACTGAAGCTTTCTTT.